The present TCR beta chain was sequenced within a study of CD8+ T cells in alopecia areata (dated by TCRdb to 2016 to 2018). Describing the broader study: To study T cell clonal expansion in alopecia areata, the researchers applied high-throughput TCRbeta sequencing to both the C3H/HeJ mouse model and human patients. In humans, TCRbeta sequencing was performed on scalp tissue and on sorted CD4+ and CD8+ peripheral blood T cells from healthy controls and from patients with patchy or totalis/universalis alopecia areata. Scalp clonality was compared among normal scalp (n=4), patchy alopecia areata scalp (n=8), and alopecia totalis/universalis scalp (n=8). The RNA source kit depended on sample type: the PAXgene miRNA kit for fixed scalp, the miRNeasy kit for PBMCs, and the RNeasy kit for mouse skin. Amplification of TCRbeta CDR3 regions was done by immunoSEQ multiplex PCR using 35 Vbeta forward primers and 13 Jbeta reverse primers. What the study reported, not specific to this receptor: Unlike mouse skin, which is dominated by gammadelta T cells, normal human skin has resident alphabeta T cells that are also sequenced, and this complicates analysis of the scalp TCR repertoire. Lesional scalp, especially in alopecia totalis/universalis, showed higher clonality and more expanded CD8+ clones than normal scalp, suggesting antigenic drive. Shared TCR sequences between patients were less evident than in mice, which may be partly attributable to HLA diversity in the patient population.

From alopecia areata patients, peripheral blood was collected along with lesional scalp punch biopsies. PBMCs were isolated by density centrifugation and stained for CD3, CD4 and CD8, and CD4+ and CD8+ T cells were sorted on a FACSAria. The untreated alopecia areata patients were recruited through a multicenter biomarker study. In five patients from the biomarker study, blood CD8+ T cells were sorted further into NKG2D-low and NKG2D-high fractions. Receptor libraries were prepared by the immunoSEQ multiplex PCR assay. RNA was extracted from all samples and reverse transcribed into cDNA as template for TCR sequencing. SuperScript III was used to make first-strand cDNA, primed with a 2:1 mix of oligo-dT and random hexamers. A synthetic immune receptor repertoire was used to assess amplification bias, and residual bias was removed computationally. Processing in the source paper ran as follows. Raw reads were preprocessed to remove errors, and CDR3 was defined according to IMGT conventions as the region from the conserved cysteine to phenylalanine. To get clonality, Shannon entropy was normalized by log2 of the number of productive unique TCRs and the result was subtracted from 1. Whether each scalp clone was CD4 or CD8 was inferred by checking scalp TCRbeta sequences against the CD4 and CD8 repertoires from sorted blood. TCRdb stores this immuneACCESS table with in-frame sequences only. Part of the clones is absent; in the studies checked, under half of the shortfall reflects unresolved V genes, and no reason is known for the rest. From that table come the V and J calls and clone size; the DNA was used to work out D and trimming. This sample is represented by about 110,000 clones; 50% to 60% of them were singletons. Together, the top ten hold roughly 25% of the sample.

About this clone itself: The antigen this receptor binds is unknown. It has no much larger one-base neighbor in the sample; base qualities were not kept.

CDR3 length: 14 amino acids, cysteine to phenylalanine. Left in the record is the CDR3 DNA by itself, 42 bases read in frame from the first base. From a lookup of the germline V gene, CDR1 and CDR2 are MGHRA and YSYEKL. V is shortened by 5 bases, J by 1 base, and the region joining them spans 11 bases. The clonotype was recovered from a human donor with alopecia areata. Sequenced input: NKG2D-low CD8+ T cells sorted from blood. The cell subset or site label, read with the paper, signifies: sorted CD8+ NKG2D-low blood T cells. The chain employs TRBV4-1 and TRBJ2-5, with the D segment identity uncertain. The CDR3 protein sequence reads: CASSDGGGQETQYF. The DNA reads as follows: TGCGCCAGCAGCGACGGCGGCGGCCAAGAGACCCAGTACTTC.